This T cell receptor (beta chain) derives from a study of T cell responses to AZD1222 COVID-19 vaccine. TCRdb keeps only in-frame clones here, not all; method: immunoSEQ multiplex PCR. The table shows about 86,000 clones, with around four fifths occurring only once. The source was peripheral blood, collected on day 0 of AZD1222 vaccination. The receptor's source is an adult in good health.

CDR3 DNA: TGTGCCACCAAAACAGGAGATCAGCCCCAGCATTTT. Translating it yields CATKTGDQPQHF. The rearrangement links TRBV19 to TRBJ1-5; perhaps TRBD1 as D (5 bases). V lost 10 bases, J lost 5 bases, and 12 bases lay in between. The CDR3 covers 12 residues. The germline CDR1 and CDR2 sequences are LNHDA and SQIVND (reference sequence). The complete variable domain, with remaining parts taken from reference TRBV19 and TRBJ1-5, reads DGGITQSPKYLFRKEGQNVTLSCEQNLNHDAMYWYRQDPGQGLRLIYYSQIVNDFQKGDIAEGYSVSREKKESFPLTVTSAQKNPTAFYLCATKTGDQPQHFGDGTRLSIL.